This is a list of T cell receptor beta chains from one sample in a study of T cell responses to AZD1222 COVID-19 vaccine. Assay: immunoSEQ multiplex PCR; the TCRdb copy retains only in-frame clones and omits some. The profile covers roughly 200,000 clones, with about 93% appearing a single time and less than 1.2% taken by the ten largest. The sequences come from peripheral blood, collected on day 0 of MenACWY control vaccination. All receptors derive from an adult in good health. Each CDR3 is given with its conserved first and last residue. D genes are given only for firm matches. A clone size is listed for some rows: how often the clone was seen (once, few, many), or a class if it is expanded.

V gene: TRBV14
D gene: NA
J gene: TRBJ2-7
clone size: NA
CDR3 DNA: TGTGCCAGCAGCCAACGTCAGAGATCCGAGCAGTACTTC
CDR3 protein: CASSQRQRSEQYF

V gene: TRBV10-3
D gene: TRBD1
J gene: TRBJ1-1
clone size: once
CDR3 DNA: TGTGCCATCAGTGAGAAGCTTACAGGGGCAAACACTGAAGCTTTCTTT
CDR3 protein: CAISEKLTGANTEAFF

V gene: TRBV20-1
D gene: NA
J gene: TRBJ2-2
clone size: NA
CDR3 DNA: TGCAGCGGAGGGGACACCGGGGAGCTGTTTTTT
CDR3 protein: CSGGDTGELFF

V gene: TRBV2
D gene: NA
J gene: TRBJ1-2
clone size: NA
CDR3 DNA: TGTGCCAGCGTGGGGGGTTCCTCTGGCTACACCTTC
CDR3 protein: CASVGGSSGYTF

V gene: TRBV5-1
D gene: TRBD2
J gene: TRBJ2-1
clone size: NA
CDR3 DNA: TGCGCCAGCAGCTTGGAAGCGGGGGCCTCCTACAATGAGCAGTTCTTC
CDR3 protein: CASSLEAGASYNEQFF

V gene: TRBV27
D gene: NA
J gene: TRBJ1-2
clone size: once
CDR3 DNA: TGTGCCAGCAGTTTCCCCGGGGGCCCTCTGAGCTTTTTCTATGGCTACACCTTC
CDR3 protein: CASSFPGGPLSFFYGYTF

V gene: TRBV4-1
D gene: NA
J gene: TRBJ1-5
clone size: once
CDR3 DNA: TGCGCCAGCAGCCTCCTCCTCGGACACAATCAGCCCCAGCATTTT
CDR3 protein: CASSLLLGHNQPQHF

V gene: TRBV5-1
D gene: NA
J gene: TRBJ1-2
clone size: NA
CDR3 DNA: TGCGCCAGCAGCTTGGGTAGGGCCGGGGATGGCTACACCTTC
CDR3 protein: CASSLGRAGDGYTF

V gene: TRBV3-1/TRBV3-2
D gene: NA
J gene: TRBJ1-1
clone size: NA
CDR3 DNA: TGTGCCAGTATCTTGACAGGACGCACTGAAGCTTTCTTT
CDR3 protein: CASILTGRTEAFF

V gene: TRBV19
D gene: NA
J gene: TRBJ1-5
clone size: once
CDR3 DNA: TGTGCCAGTAGTATCCGGGAGAGACATTATAGCAATCAGCCCCAGCATTTT
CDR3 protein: CASSIRERHYSNQPQHF

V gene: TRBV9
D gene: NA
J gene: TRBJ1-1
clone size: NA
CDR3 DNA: TGTGCCAGCAGCGTAGTTCCAGACCCAACTGAAGCTTTCTTT
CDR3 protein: CASSVVPDPTEAFF

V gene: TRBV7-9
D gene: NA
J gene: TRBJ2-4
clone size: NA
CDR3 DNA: TGTGCCAGCACCCCAGCTCAGATAGCCAAAAACATTCAGTACTTC
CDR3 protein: CASTPAQIAKNIQYF

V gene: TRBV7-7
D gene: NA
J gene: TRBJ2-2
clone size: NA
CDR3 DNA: TGTGCTAGCAGCGCGGAAGGGGGAAAGAACACCGGGGAGCTGTTTTTT
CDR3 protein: CASSAEGGKNTGELFF

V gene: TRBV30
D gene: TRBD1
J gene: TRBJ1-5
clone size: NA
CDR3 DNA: TGTGCCTGGAGTGTGGGGACAGGCCCCAATCAGCCCCAGCATTTT
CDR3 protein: CAWSVGTGPNQPQHF

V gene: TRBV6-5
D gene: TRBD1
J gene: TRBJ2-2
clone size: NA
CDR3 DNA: TGTGCCACTAAGGACAGGACCCCCGGGGAGCTGTTTTTT
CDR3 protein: CATKDRTPGELFF

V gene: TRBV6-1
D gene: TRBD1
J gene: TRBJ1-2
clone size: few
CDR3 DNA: TGTGCCAGCAGTGAAGCGTCAGGGGGCGCGGACTATGGCTACACCTTC
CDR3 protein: CASSEASGGADYGYTF

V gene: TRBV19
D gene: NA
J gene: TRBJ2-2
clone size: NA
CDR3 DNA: TGTGCCAGTAGTTTCGACATATCGAACACCGGGGAGCTGTTTTTT
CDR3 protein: CASSFDISNTGELFF

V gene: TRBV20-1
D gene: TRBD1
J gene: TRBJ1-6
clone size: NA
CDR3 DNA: TGCAGTGCTAGTTGGGGGACAGATAATTCACCCCTCCACTTT
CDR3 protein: CSASWGTDNSPLHF

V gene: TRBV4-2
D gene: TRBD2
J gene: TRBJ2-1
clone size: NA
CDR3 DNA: TGTGCCAGCAGCTTTGGACTAGCGGGGGGTAGTGAGCAGTTCTTC
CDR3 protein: CASSFGLAGGSEQFF

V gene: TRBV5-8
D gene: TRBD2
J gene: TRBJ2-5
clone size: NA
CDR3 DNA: TGTGCCAGCAGCTTGGGACAGCGGGGGGCTCAAGAGACCCAGTACTTC
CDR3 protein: CASSLGQRGAQETQYF

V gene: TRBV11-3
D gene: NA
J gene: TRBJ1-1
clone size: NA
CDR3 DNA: TGTGCCAGCAGCTTAGAGGGCGGCGTCGGGGCTTTAAGGTCTGAAGCTTTCTTT
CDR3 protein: CASSLEGGVGALRSEAFF

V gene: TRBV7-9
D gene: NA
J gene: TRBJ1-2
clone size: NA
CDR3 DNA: TGTGCCAGCAGCTTAGGCGCTTCCCAGGATGGCTATGGCTACACCTTC
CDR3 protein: CASSLGASQDGYGYTF

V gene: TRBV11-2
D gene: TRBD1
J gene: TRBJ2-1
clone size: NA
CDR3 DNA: TGTGCCAGCAGCGCCTTCCGGGACAGCCCCCGTTGGCAGTTCTTC
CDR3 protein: CASSAFRDSPRWQFF

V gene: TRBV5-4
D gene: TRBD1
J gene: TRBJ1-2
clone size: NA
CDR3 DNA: TGTGCCAGCAGCAGACCGGGACAGGGGAAGTTTGGCTATGGCTACACCTTC
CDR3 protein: CASSRPGQGKFGYGYTF

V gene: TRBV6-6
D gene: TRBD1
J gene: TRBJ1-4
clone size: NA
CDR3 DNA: TGTGCCAGCAGTGTACGACAGGGGGTCGGGGAAAAACTGTTTTTT
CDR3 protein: CASSVRQGVGEKLFF

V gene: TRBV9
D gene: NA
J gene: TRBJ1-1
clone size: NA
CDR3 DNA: TGTGCCAGCACCCTAAATTCGGGGAACACTGAAGCTTTCTTT
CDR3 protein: CASTLNSGNTEAFF

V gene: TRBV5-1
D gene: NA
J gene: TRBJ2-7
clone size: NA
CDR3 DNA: TGCGCCAGCAGCTTGGTTGTCTTACCCTACGAGCAGTACTTC
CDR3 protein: CASSLVVLPYEQYF

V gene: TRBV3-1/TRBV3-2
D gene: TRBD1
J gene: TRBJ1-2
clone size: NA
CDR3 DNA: TGTGCCAGCAGCCAAGAGGGGACAGGGGGTAGGAGCTATGGCTACACCTTC
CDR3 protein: CASSQEGTGGRSYGYTF

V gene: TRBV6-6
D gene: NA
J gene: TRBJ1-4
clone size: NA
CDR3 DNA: TGTGCCAGCAGTTACTCTCGGCAGGGTAATGAAAAACTGTTTTTT
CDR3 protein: CASSYSRQGNEKLFF

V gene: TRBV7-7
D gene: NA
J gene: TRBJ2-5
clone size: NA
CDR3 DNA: TGTGCTAGCAGCTTAGCGGCGGCGTACCAAGAGACCCAGTACTTC
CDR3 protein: CASSLAAAYQETQYF

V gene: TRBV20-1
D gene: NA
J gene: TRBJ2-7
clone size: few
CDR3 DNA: TGCAGTGTCTCGAGAGACGAGCAGTACTTC
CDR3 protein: CSVSRDEQYF

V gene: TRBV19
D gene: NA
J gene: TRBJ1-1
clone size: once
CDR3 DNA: TGTGCCAGTAGTTCCGGGACAACTAACACTGAAGCTTTCTTT
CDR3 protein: CASSSGTTNTEAFF

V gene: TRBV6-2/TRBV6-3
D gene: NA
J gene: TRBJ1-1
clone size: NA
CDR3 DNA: TGTGCCAGCAGTTACTCACGGAGCACTGAAGCTTTCTTT
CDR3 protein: CASSYSRSTEAFF

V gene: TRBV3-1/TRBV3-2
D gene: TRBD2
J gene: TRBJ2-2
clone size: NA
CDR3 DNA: TGTGCCAGCGCCCAAAGCGGGGGGGCCCTCACCGGGGAGCTGTTTTTT
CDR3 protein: CASAQSGGALTGELFF

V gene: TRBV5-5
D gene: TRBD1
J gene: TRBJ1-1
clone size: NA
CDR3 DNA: TGTGCCAGCAGCTTGGTGGGACAGGGGGCGACTGAAGCTTTCTTT
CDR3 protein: CASSLVGQGATEAFF

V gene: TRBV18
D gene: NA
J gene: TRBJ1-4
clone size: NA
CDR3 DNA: TGTGCCAGCTCACCATCGGCCTCCATCGGACTGTTTTTT
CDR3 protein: CASSPSASIGLFF

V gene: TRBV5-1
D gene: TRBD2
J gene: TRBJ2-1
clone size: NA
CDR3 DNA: TGCGCCAGCAGCCGAGCCGGGACTAGCGAAGTCTGGGACAATGAGCAGTTCTTC
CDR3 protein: CASSRAGTSEVWDNEQFF

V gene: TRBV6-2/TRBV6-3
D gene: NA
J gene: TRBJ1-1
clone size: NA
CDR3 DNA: TGTGCCAGCAGTTACTTTATGCCGAACACTGAAGCTTTCTTT
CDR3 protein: CASSYFMPNTEAFF

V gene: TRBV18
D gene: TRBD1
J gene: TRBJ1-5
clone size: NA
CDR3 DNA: TGTGCCAGCTCACCTTCCCTCACAGGGGGCGGAAATCAGCCCCAGCATTTT
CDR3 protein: CASSPSLTGGGNQPQHF

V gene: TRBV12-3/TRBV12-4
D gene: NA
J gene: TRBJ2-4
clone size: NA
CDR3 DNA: TGTGCCAGCAGCCTGGGGGGTGGTGACATTCAGTACTTC
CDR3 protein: CASSLGGGDIQYF

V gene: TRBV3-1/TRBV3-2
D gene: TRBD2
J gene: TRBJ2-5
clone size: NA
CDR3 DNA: TGTGCCAGCAGCCAAGGACTAGCGGTCGCCCAAGAGACCCAGTACTTC
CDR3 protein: CASSQGLAVAQETQYF

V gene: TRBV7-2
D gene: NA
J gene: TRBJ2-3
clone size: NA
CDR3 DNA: TGTGCCAGCAGCTTAGAAGCGCTAGCGCCTACAGATACGCAGTATTTT
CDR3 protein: CASSLEALAPTDTQYF

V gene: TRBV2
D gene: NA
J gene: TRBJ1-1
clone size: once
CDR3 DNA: TGTGCCGGCCATTTCCACACTGAAGCTTTCTTT
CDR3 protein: CAGHFHTEAFF

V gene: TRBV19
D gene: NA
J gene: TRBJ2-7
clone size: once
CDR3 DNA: TGTGCCAGTAGTATAGTACGGGGGCAACGGTACGAGCAGTACTTC
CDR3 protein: CASSIVRGQRYEQYF

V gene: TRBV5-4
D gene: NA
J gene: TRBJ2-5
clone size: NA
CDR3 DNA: TGTGCCAGCAGCTCGGGGTGGGCTGAAGGGAAGACCCAGTACTTC
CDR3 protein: CASSSGWAEGKTQYF

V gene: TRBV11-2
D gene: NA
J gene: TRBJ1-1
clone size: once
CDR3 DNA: TGTGCCAGCAGCTCCAGGGTTTCTAATACTGAAGCTTTCTTT
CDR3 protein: CASSSRVSNTEAFF

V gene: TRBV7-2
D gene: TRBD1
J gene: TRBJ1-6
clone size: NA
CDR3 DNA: TGTGCCAGCAGACGGGACAGGGGTAATTCACCCCTCCACTTT
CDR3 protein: CASRRDRGNSPLHF

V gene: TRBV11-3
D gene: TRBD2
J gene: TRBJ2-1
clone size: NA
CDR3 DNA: TGTGCCAGCAGCTTAGGTACTAGCGGGTGGAATGAGCAGTTCTTC
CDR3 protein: CASSLGTSGWNEQFF

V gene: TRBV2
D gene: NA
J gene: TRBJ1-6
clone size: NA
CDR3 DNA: TGTGCCAGCAGTGATTTGAGAGGGCCCCTCTCACCCCTCCACTTT
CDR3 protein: CASSDLRGPLSPLHF

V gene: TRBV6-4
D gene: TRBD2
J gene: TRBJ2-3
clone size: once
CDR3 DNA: TGTGCCAGCAGTGAGGTTAGCGGGCGCACAGATACGCAGTATTTT
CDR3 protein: CASSEVSGRTDTQYF

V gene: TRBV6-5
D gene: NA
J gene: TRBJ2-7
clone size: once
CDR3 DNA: TGTGCCAGCAGTTACTCGAACCAGGGTTCCTACGAGCAGTACTTC
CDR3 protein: CASSYSNQGSYEQYF

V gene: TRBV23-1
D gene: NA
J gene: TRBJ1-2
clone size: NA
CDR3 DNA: TGCGCCAGCAGTCAATGGAGGAATCCCGACTATGGCTACACCTTC
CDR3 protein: CASSQWRNPDYGYTF

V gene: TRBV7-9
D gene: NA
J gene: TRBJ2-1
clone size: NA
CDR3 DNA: TGTGCCAGCAGCTTAAATGGACTCCTACAGTTCTTC
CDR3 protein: CASSLNGLLQFF

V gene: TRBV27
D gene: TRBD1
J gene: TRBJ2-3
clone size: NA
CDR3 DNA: TGTGCCAGCAGTCGGGCTAGGGGGCTCCGGTCCGGAGATACGCAGTATTTT
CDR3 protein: CASSRARGLRSGDTQYF

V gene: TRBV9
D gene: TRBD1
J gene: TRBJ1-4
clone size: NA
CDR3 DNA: TGTGCCAGCAGCGCATGGGACAGGAGGGGTGAAAAACTGTTTTTT
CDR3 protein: CASSAWDRRGEKLFF

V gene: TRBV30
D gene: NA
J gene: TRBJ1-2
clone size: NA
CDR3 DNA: TGTGCCTGGAGTGTAGGCCGGTCTTGGGATGGCTACACCTTC
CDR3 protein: CAWSVGRSWDGYTF

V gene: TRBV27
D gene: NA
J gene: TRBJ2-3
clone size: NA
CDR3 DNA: TGTGCCAGCAGTTTAAGGGGGGGAGTTGCAGATACGCAGTATTTT
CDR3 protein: CASSLRGGVADTQYF